The T cell receptor beta chain described here comes from a study of Graves' ophthalmopathy and Graves' hyperthyroidism. In this sample, this clonotype turned up many times. The CDR3 is 14 amino acids. Trimming removed 5 bases from V and 8 bases from J, with 18 bases in between. Scientists amplified the TCR beta CDR3 regions from RNA transcripts. HTBI-primed first-round RT-PCR preceded second-round multiplex PCR. TCRdb re-called the multiplex PCR reads through MiXCR, storing one row per CDR3 protein. The repertoire has hundreds of thousands of distinct CDR3 sequences, approximately 15% of them found once; the top ten carry approximately 7%. In this cohort's terms, stable hyperthyroidism meant no ophthalmopathy by 18 months of follow-up. Among the hyperthyroidism patients, all were newly diagnosed, aged 18 to 65, with under 2 months' duration.

The sequencing input was peripheral blood. The receptor comes from a woman between 18 and 29 years old with stable Graves' hyperthyroidism. J is TRBJ1-1 and V is TRBV12-3 or TRBV12-4, with D possibly TRBD1 on 5 matching bases. The CDR3 reads CASSRSVTGGEAFF. The CDR3 coding sequence is TGTGCCAGCAGTCGGAGTGTTACAGGCGGAGAAGCTTTCTTT.